The 28 T cell receptor beta chains given below trace back to one sample, sequenced in a study of Ad26.COV2.S vaccination and SARS-CoV-2 variants. Treatment noted: 15 to 20 received Ad26.COV2.S at low or high dose, single or two shots; a few received placebo; per-sample allocation not given. Samples were taken on day 63 after the first vaccine or placebo injection. Here immunoSEQ multiplex PCR was the method, and the copy in TCRdb shows in-frame clones only, minus some. Of over 400,000 clones in the sample, roughly 90% were seen once. Sample: peripheral blood, taken in a trial of Ad26.COV2.S vaccine versus placebo. Every receptor here comes from a person aged 18-60 years who received the Ad26.COV2.S COVID-19 vaccine or a placebo.

This clone was seen only once. The chain has TRBV10-1 and TRBJ1-1, with D hard to call. This CDR3 has 13 amino acids. The germline gives CDR1 WNHNN, CDR2 SYGVQD (reference sequence). The V end lost 6 bases, the J end lost 4 bases, and 12 bases lay between the germline ends. For the CDR3, the DNA is TGCGCCAGCAGCCGGGCATGGGGCACTGAAGCTTTCTTT. Translation gives CASSRAWGTEAFF.

Here the CDR3 reads CASSQDLLGGPRNEQFF. The CDR3 DNA sequence: TGCGCCAGCAGCCAAGATCTGTTGGGGGGGCCCCGGAATGAGCAGTTCTTC. The V and J genes are TRBV4-3 and TRBJ2-1, with D possibly being TRBD2 (7 bases). Germline CDR1 is LGHNA and CDR2 is YSLEER. The CDR3 extends over 17 amino acids. V was pared by 0 bases and J by 7 bases, with 19 bases between.

The V call is TRBV18, the J call TRBJ2-1; 10 bases agree with TRBD1. The junction had 11 bases not matched to a gene; V was cut back by 6 bases and J by 9 bases. CDR1 is KGHSH and CDR2 is LQKENI in the germline V gene. CDR3 length: 15 residues. The DNA for the CDR3 is TGTGCCAGCTCCCCCGGGACAGGGGCGCACGGTGAGCAGTTCTTC. Its translation is CASSPGTGAHGEQFF.

V gene TRBV12-3 or TRBV12-4 combines with J gene TRBJ1-4; D is undetermined. The CDR3 spans 13 residues. V lost 8 bases, J lost 0 bases, and 7 bases lay in between. For the CDR3, the DNA is TGTGCCAGCGGAAAAGCAACTAATGAAAAACTGTTTTTT. Amino acid sequence: CASGKATNEKLFF.

The chain joins TRBV5-4 to TRBJ2-3; 12 bases are a match to TRBD2. Germline V lookup: CDR1 SGHNT, CDR2 YYREEE (reference sequence). J lost 2 bases, V lost 4 bases, and 8 bases had no gene match. The CDR3 is made up of 17 amino acids. CDR3: CASSLKRLAGDTDTQYF. CDR3 nucleotide sequence: TGTGCCAGCAGCCTAAAGCGACTAGCGGGGGACACAGATACGCAGTATTTT.

CDR3 coding DNA: TGTGCCAGCAAGAGGGACACCGGGGAGCTGTTTTTT. Its protein is CASKRDTGELFF. V gene TRBV6-5 combines with J gene TRBJ2-2; weak D call: TRBD2 (5 bases). This CDR3 contains 12 residues. The V gene's germline CDR1 is MNHEY and CDR2 SVGAGI. The V and J ends lost 7 bases and 3 bases respectively, with 6 bases between them.

CDR3 sequence (DNA): TGCAGCGTCACGCAGTTGGGGAACACTGAAGCTTTCTTT. Protein: CSVTQLGNTEAFF. The chain couples TRBV29-1 to TRBJ1-1; D is unresolved. V shed 6 bases and J shed 1 base, with 12 bases lying between them. The CDR3 is made up of 13 amino acids. Germline V lookup: CDR1 SQVTM, CDR2 ANQGSEA.

The chain couples TRBV7-2 to TRBJ1-2, with D perhaps TRBD1 (5 bases). This CDR3 spans 13 amino acids. V was shortened by 3 bases and J by 7 bases, with 12 bases between the two germline ends. CDR1 and CDR2 (germline): SGHTA, FQGNSA. CDR3 loop: CASSFGTAAGYTF. CDR3 DNA sequence: TGTGCCAGCAGCTTCGGGACTGCGGCTGGCTACACCTTC. Using reference TRBV7-2 and TRBJ1-2 for the parts outside the CDR3, the full variable domain is GAGVSQSPSNKVTEKGKDVELRCDPISGHTALYWYRQSLGQGLEFLIYFQGNSAPDKSGLPSDRFSAERTGGSVSTLTIQRTQQEDSAVYLCASSFGTAAGYTFGSGTRLTVV.

The count of this clone is one. The chain uses TRBV19 and TRBJ2-4; possibly TRBD1 or TRBD2 for D (5 bases each). This CDR3 contains 16 residues. V was pared by 3 bases and J by 0 bases, with 12 bases between. Looked up from germline, CDR1 is LNHDA and CDR2 is SQIVND (reference sequence). In DNA, the CDR3 is TGTGCCAGTAGTATCGCCCCTGGGGGAGCCAAAAACATTCAGTACTTC. Amino acid sequence: CASSIAPGGAKNIQYF.

J is TRBJ2-1 and V is TRBV7-2, with 8 positions matching TRBD2. The CDR3 sequence is 14 residues long. V lost 4 bases and J lost 3; bases outside the gene matches: 2. Germline V gives CDR1 SGHTA, CDR2 FQGNSA. DNA of the CDR3: TGTGCCAGCAGCTCCCGGGGGGGCTACAATGAGCAGTTCTTC. It yields the protein CASSSRGGYNEQFF.

The chain joins TRBV5-1 to TRBJ1-1; the D gene is possibly TRBD1 (6 bases). The CDR3 sequence is 14 residues long. The ends were cut back, 5 bases at V and 2 bases at J, with 13 bases in the middle. CDR1 is SGHRS and CDR2 is YFSETQ in the germline V gene. The CDR3 protein is CASSTPQGNTEAFF. The CDR3 DNA reads as TGCGCCAGCAGTACTCCACAGGGAAACACTGAAGCTTTCTTT. The complete variable domain, with remaining parts taken from reference TRBV5-1 and TRBJ1-1, reads KAGVTQTPRYLIKTRGQQVTLSCSPISGHRSVSWYQQTPGQGLQFLFEYFSETQRNKGNFPGRFSGRQFSNSRSEMNVSTLELGDSALYLCASSTPQGNTEAFFGQGTRLTVV.

The V gene is TRBV20-1, the J gene TRBJ1-4; D remains unclear. Germline values: CDR1 DFQATT, CDR2 SNEGSKA (reference sequence). Trimming removed 3 bases from V and 5 bases from J, with 13 bases in between. The CDR3 length is 14 residues. The DNA for the CDR3 is TGCAGTGCTAGTAGGAACCTACTAAATGAAAAACTGTTTTTT. Residues: CSASRNLLNEKLFF.

The chain combines TRBV28 with TRBJ1-5, with TRBD1 matching over 8 bases. V was pared by 5 bases and J by 9 bases, with 12 bases of the junction left unmatched. CDR3 length: 15 residues. The germline V gene has CDR1 MDHEN and CDR2 SYDVKM. The CDR3 DNA sequence: TGTGCCAGCAGTCGCCCAGGGGGCGCGGGTTGGCCCCAGCATTTT. Protein sequence: CASSRPGGAGWPQHF. The variable domain in full, completed from reference TRBV28 and TRBJ1-5, reads DVKVTQSSRYLVKRTGEKVFLECVQDMDHENMFWYRQDPGLGLRLIYFSYDVKMKEKGDIPEGYSVSREKKERFSLILESASTNQTSMYLCASSRPGGAGWPQHFGDGTRLSIL.

The CDR3 bases are TGTGCCAGCAGCCAAGATAGCGGGGGAGAGACCCAGTACTTC. Residues: CASSQDSGGETQYF. The chain employs TRBV7-2 and TRBJ2-5; 9 bases map to TRBD2. V gave up 5 bases and J gave up 4 bases; unmatched junction bases: 5. The CDR3 loop spans 14 amino acids. The germline V gene encodes CDR1 SGHTA and CDR2 FQGNSA.

The V call is TRBV27, the J call TRBJ1-2; a possible D gene is TRBD1 (6 bases). The CDR3 sequence is 17 residues long. Per germline, CDR1 MNHEY and CDR2 SMNVEV (reference sequence). V shed 6 bases and J shed 1 base, with 21 bases lying between them. CDR3 DNA: TGTGCCAGCAGAATCGGCCCCGGGACAAACCTTAACTATGGCTACACCTTC. Translation: CASRIGPGTNLNYGYTF.

The sample holds one count of this clone. The chain joins TRBV10-3 to TRBJ1-6; D is uncertain. The CDR3 runs to 14 residues. Trimming took 0 bases from V and 10 from J, leaving 10 bases between them. Germline CDR1 and CDR2: ENHRY and SYGVKD. Here the CDR3 DNA reads TGTGCCATCAGTGAGTCGGCCGGTGGGTCACCCCTCCACTTT. Protein sequence: CAISESAGGSPLHF.

The V and J genes are TRBV12-5 and TRBJ2-5, with TRBD1 as a possible D gene (5 bases). CDR1 and CDR2 (germline): LGHNT, FRNRAP. V was cut by 6 bases and J by 5 bases, with 13 bases left in between. This CDR3 has 13 residues. Here the CDR3 DNA reads TGTGCTAGTGGCCGCCCCAAGGGGGAGACCCAGTACTTC. Amino acids: CASGRPKGETQYF.

The rearrangement uses TRBV7-9 and TRBJ1-1; TRBD1 aligns across 9 bases. This CDR3 comprises 13 residues. Germline CDR1 is SEHNR and CDR2 is FQNEAQ (reference sequence). Trimming removed 1 base from V and 14 bases from J; junction bases left unmatched: 8. CDR3 in DNA: TGTGCCAGCAGCTTAGAGGAGGGGACAGGGCTATTCTTT. Its protein product is CASSLEEGTGLFF.

The V gene is TRBV3-1 (or the pseudogene TRBV3-2), the J gene TRBJ1-1, with D perhaps matching TRBD1 (5 bases). The CDR3 has 18 residues. Germline CDR1 and CDR2: LGHDT and YNNKEL (reference sequence). Trimming shortened V by 4 bases and J by 2 bases, and 23 bases separated the two germline ends. CDR3 sequence reads: CASSPRGRSSPSNTEAFF. The CDR3 DNA sequence: TGTGCCAGCAGCCCGAGGGGCAGGTCTTCCCCCAGTAACACTGAAGCTTTCTTT.

V and J are TRBV4-3 and TRBJ1-1; D perhaps matches TRBD1 (6 bases). This CDR3 has 17 amino acids. The V end lost 1 base, the J end lost 0 bases, and 15 bases lay between the germline ends. The germline V gene has CDR1 LGHNA and CDR2 YSLEER. CDR3 nucleotide sequence: TGCGCCAGCAGCCAAGTCAAGTACAGGGACGTGAACACTGAAGCTTTCTTT. Its translation: CASSQVKYRDVNTEAFF.

The chain has TRBV5-1 and TRBJ2-5; 8 bases fit TRBD2. V was pared by 0 bases and J by 0 bases, with 7 bases of the junction left unmatched. CDR1 and CDR2 (germline): SGHRS, YFSETQ. The CDR3 runs to 17 residues. CDR3 amino acids: CASSLGGSGDHQETQYF. CDR3 in DNA: TGCGCCAGCAGCTTGGGAGGTAGCGGGGACCACCAAGAGACCCAGTACTTC.

The chain combines TRBV12-3 or TRBV12-4 with TRBJ2-1; 11 bases map to TRBD2. The ends lost 9 bases at V and 14 bases at J; junction bases unmatched: 6. CDR3 size: 11 residues. The CDR3 reads CASTSGGPKFF. CDR3 coding DNA: TGTGCCAGTACTAGCGGGGGTCCTAAGTTCTTC.

The chain recombines TRBV12-5 with TRBJ2-5; 8 positions agree with TRBD2. The junction had 8 bases not matched to a gene; V was cut back by 3 bases and J by 5 bases. Germline lookup yields CDR1 LGHNT and CDR2 FRNRAP. The CDR3 has 15 amino acids. CDR3 sequence (DNA): TGTGCTAGTGGTTTAAATGGACTAGCTGGTGAGACCCAGTACTTC. As protein: CASGLNGLAGETQYF. The complete variable domain, with remaining parts taken from reference TRBV12-5 and TRBJ2-5, reads DARVTQTPRHKVTEMGQEVTMRCQPILGHNTVFWYRQTMMQGLELLAYFRNRAPLDDSGMPKDRFSAEMPDATLATLKIQPSEPRDSAVYFCASGLNGLAGETQYFGPGTRLLVL.

In DNA form, the CDR3 reads TGTGCCAGCAGTTACTCGCTGCGGCATGGCTACACCTTC. Translated, it gives CASSYSLRHGYTF. This chain joins TRBV6-2 or TRBV6-3 and TRBJ1-2; unclear D gene. Germline V gene sequence: CDR1 MNHEY, CDR2 SVGEGT. Trimming pared 0 bases from V and 6 bases from J, leaving 8 bases between. The CDR3 length is 13 residues.

This chain links TRBV19 with TRBJ2-2, with D perhaps TRBD2 (5 bases). The V end was cut by 5 bases, the J end by 2 bases, with 18 bases between. The CDR3 loop spans 17 amino acids. Germline V gene data show CDR1 as LNHDA and CDR2 as SQIVND (reference sequence). The CDR3 protein is CASSQIWTRVNTGELFF. The CDR3 nucleotides are TGTGCCAGTAGTCAAATCTGGACTCGGGTTAACACCGGGGAGCTGTTTTTT.

CDR3 in DNA: TGTGCCAGCAGCCCGACAGTTAACTATGGCTACACCTTC. Encoded protein: CASSPTVNYGYTF. This chain connects TRBV5-6 to TRBJ1-2; tentative D call: TRBD1 (5 bases). The CDR3 has 13 residues. Per the germline V gene, CDR1 is SGHDT and CDR2 is YYEEEE. With 4 bases removed from V and 1 base from J, the gap between germline ends came to 8 bases.

In its sample, this clone was seen once. The chain is built from TRBV27 and TRBJ1-4; possible D gene TRBD1, 5 bases. This CDR3 has 14 amino acids. CDR1 and CDR2 from the germline V gene are MNHEY and SMNVEV (reference sequence). V was trimmed by 7 bases and J by 3 bases, leaving 12 bases between them. CDR3 DNA sequence: TGTGCCAGCACTCCGGGGCTACCTAATGAAAAACTGTTTTTT. Translated, it gives CASTPGLPNEKLFF.

The chain couples TRBV28 to TRBJ1-1; D perhaps matches TRBD1 (5 bases). Germline CDR1 and CDR2: MDHEN and SYDVKM. The CDR3 is 14 amino acids. V gave up 3 bases and J gave up 5 bases, with 13 bases separating them. CDR3 loop: CASSFMGGETEAFF. The DNA for the CDR3 is TGTGCCAGCAGTTTTATGGGAGGGGAAACTGAAGCTTTCTTT.